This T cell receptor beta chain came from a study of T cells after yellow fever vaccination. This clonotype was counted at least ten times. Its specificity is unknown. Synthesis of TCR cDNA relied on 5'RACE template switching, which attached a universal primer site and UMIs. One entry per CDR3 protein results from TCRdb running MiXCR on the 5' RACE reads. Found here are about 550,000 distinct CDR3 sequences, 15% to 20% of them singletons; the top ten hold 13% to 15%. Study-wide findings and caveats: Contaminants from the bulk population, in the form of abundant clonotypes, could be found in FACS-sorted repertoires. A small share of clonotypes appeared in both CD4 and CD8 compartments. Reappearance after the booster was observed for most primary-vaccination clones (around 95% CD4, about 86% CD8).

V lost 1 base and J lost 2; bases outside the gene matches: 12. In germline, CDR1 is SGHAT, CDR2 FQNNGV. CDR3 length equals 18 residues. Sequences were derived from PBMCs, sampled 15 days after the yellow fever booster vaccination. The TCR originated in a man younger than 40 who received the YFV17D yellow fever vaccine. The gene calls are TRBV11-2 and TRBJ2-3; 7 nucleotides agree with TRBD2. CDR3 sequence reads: CASSLVFGGRPFTDTQYF. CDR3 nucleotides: TGTGCCAGCAGCTTAGTTTTCGGCGGGAGACCCTTCACAGATACGCAGTATTTT.